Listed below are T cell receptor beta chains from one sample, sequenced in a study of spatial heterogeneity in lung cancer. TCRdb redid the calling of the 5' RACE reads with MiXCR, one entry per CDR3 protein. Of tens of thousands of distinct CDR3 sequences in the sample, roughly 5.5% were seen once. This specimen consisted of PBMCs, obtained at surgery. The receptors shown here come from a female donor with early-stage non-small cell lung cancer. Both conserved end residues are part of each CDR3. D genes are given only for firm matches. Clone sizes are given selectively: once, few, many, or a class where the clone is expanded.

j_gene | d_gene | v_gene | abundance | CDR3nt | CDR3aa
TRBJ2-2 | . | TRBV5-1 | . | TGCGCCAGCAGCGTAAACAGGGGAGGAGACACCGGGGAGCTGTTTTTT | CASSVNRGGDTGELFF
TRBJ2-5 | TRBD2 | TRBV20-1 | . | TGCAGTGCTACGAGGACTAGCGGGGGGTTCGAGGAGACCCAGTACTTC | CSATRTSGGFEETQYF
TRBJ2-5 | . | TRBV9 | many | TGTGCCAGCAGCGTAGATGGACGGCCCCAAGAGACCCAGTACTTC | CASSVDGRPQETQYF
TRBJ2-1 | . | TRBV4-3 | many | TGCGCCAGCAGCCAAGCGCCCGGGAATGAGCAGTTCTTC | CASSQAPGNEQFF
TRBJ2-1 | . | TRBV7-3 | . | TGTGCCAGCAGCTTAATGCCTGGGACTGTCAATGAGCAGTTCTTC | CASSLMPGTVNEQFF
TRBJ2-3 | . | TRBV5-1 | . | TGCGCCAGCAGCTCACAGCCTAGCACAGATACGCAGTATTTT | CASSSQPSTDTQYF
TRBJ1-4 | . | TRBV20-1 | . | TGCAGCAGCGGACTCGGAGAGAAACTGTTTTTT | CSSGLGEKLFF
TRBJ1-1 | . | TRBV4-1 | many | TGCGCCAGCAGCCAAGAAGGCGCCAGGGTGGGCACTGAAGCTTTCTTT | CASSQEGARVGTEAFF
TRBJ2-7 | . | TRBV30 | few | TGTGCCTACTCGAGAGGTACGTTGGAGCAGTACTTC | CAYSRGTLEQYF
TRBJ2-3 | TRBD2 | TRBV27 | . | TGTGCCAGCAACCGCGGGACTAGGAACACAGATACGCAGTATTTT | CASNRGTRNTDTQYF
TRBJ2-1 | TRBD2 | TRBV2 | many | TGTGCCAGCAGGGCCGGGACTAGCGGGGGATACAATGAGCAGTTCTTC | CASRAGTSGGYNEQFF
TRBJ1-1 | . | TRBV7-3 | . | TGTGCCAGCAGCTTAACAGCAGGGCAGGGGATGGGGACTGAAGCTTTCTTT | CASSLTAGQGMGTEAFF
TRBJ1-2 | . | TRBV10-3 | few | TGTGCCATCAGTGAGGAAGGGTTGAGGGGCTACACCTTC | CAISEEGLRGYTF
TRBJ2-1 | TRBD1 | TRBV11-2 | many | TGTGCCAGCAGCGGACAGGGGAGGGGCTCCGATGAGCAGTTCTTC | CASSGQGRGSDEQFF
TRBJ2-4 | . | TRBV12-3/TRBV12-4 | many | TGTGCCAGCAGTTTAGGGACATTGGGCAAAAACATTCAGTACTTC | CASSLGTLGKNIQYF
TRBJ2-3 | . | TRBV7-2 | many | TGTGCCAGCAGCTTATCCCCGATGGCCACCCAGCAGTATTTT | CASSLSPMATQQYF
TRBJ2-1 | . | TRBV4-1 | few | TGCGCCAGCAGCCACGGATATGGGACTGGTTCCTACAATGAGCAGTTCTTC | CASSHGYGTGSYNEQFF